This passage covers 22 T cell receptor beta chains from one sample sequenced in a study of shared clonotypes between healthy human individuals. The naive CD8 subset, CD45RO-negative cells positively selected for CCR7, excluded terminally differentiated effector memory CD45RA+ cells. Only in-frame clones appear in the TCRdb table, and some are missing; sequencing was by immunoSEQ multiplex PCR. Of hundreds of thousands of clones listed, approximately 96% are singletons. What was sequenced was naive CD8+ T cells sorted from blood. Source of these receptors: a woman aged 25 to 45 in good health.

This chain joins TRBV27 and TRBJ1-1; 11 positions match TRBD1. The ends lost 0 bases at V and 4 bases at J; junction bases unmatched: 1. The CDR3 sequence is 15 residues long. Germline V gene lookup returns CDR1 MNHEY and CDR2 SMNVEV (reference sequence). The CDR3 DNA reads as TGTGCCAGCAGTTTATCGGGGACAGGGGGCACTGAAGCTTTCTTT. It specifies CASSLSGTGGTEAFF.

The V gene is TRBV16, the J gene TRBJ1-2; D gene unclear. This CDR3 comprises 16 residues. Germline loops: CDR1 KGHSY, CDR2 FQNENV. Between the trimmed V and J ends, which lost 5 bases and 4 bases, there was a span of 20 bases. DNA for the CDR3: TGTGCCAGCAGCTTATGGGCGGGAAACGAACGCTATGGCTACACCTTC. Translated, it gives CASSLWAGNERYGYTF.

The chain has TRBV19 and TRBJ2-1, with TRBD2 matching 8 bases. Germline V gene data show CDR1 as LNHDA and CDR2 as SQIVND (reference sequence). The CDR3 runs to 14 residues. Trimming cost V 9 bases and J 6 bases; bases outside gene matches: 10. The CDR3 DNA follows: TGTGCCAGCCTGGGACTAGAGGAGGGCAATGAGCAGTTCTTC. Its protein product is CASLGLEEGNEQFF.

The chain recombines TRBV4-1 with TRBJ2-2; D is perhaps TRBD2 (5 bases). Germline values: CDR1 MGHRA, CDR2 YSYEKL. This CDR3 is 13 amino acids long. V gave up 6 bases and J gave up 5 bases, with 10 bases separating them. The CDR3 sequence: CASRVSGTGELFF. The CDR3 DNA is TGCGCCAGCAGAGTGTCGGGAACCGGGGAGCTGTTTTTT.

This chain uses TRBV28 with TRBJ1-1; D perhaps matches TRBD1 (5 bases). The V and J ends lost 2 bases and 4 bases respectively, with 14 bases between them. The CDR3 sequence is 15 residues long. Germline values: CDR1 MDHEN, CDR2 SYDVKM. The CDR3 DNA is TGTGCCAGCAGTTTACTCGGTCAGGGACCCACTGAAGCTTTCTTT. This gives the protein CASSLLGQGPTEAFF. The whole variable domain, remainder taken from reference TRBV28 and TRBJ1-1, is DVKVTQSSRYLVKRTGEKVFLECVQDMDHENMFWYRQDPGLGLRLIYFSYDVKMKEKGDIPEGYSVSREKKERFSLILESASTNQTSMYLCASSLLGQGPTEAFFGQGTRLTVV.

The chain combines TRBV10-3 with TRBJ1-1; D may be TRBD1 (5 bases). Trimming left V 0 bases short and J 2 bases short, with 16 bases between. Germline-derived CDR1 and CDR2 are ENHRY and SYGVKD. CDR3 length: 17 residues. The CDR3 is CAISESKGRRLNTEAFF. The DNA of the CDR3 is TGTGCCATCAGTGAGTCGAAGGGACGGAGACTAAACACTGAAGCTTTCTTT.

The chain carries TRBV5-6 and TRBJ1-1; D might be TRBD1 (5 bases). This CDR3 region has 16 residues. Trimming removed 4 bases at V and 0 bases at J, with 16 bases between. Germline CDR1 and CDR2: SGHDT and YYEEEE. DNA for the CDR3: TGTGCCAGCAGCCCCGGGGGGGGTGGAATGAACACTGAAGCTTTCTTT. This codes for CASSPGGGGMNTEAFF. Drawing the rest from reference TRBV5-6 and TRBJ1-1, the complete variable domain is DAGVTQSPTHLIKTRGQQVTLRCSPKSGHDTVSWYQQALGQGPQFIFQYYEEEERQRGNFPDRFSGHQFPNYSSELNVNALLLGDSALYLCASSPGGGGMNTEAFFGQGTRLTVV.

The chain is built from TRBV6-1 and TRBJ2-7; unclear D gene. With 6 bases removed from V and 1 base from J, the gap between germline ends came to 13 bases. The germline gives CDR1 MNHNS, CDR2 SASEGT. The CDR3 sequence is 14 residues long. The CDR3 region is CASSRGPPSYEQYF. In nucleotides, the CDR3 is TGTGCCAGCAGCCGAGGCCCACCTTCCTACGAGCAGTACTTC.

There are a few counts of this clone. The V gene is TRBV19, the J gene TRBJ2-7; 10 bases align to TRBD2. The CDR3 spans 13 residues. V gave up 9 bases and J gave up 0 bases; unmatched junction bases: 2. Germline lookup yields CDR1 LNHDA and CDR2 SQIVND (reference sequence). The CDR3 DNA follows: TGTGCCAGCGCTAGCGGGAGCTCCTACGAGCAGTACTTC. Translation: CASASGSSYEQYF.

The chain is built from TRBV4-2 and TRBJ2-1, with 10 positions matching TRBD2. The CDR3 is 18 residues long. Germline trimming cut 0 bases from V and 6 bases from J; bases unmatched to any gene: 11. The germline gives CDR1 LGHNA, CDR2 YNFKEQ. DNA for the CDR3: TGTGCCAGCAGCCAAGATTCCCCCCGGCTAGCGGGGGCCAATGAGCAGTTCTTC. Amino acid sequence: CASSQDSPRLAGANEQFF.

The chain links TRBV5-4 to TRBJ2-2; D may be TRBD2 (7 bases). The CDR3 length is 13 residues. Germline V gene data show CDR1 as SGHNT and CDR2 as YYREEE (reference sequence). With 5 bases removed from V and 6 bases from J, the gap between germline ends came to 11 bases. The CDR3 sequence is CASREGGAGELFF. CDR3 DNA sequence: TGTGCCAGCAGAGAGGGGGGGGCCGGGGAGCTGTTTTTT.

V and J are TRBV7-8 and TRBJ1-5, with unresolved D. Germline CDR1 and CDR2: SGHVS and FQNEAQ. V was cut by 2 bases and J by 3 bases, with 5 bases left in between. This CDR3 contains 13 residues. CDR3 region: CASSLRPNQPQHF. As DNA, the CDR3 is TGTGCCAGCAGCTTAAGACCCAATCAGCCCCAGCATTTT.

This chain's CDR3 is CASSVARADEQYF. Written as DNA, the CDR3 is TGTGCCAGCAGCGTAGCCAGGGCAGACGAGCAGTACTTC. This rearrangement joins TRBV9 to TRBJ2-7, with D maybe TRBD1 (5 bases). The CDR3 length is 13 residues. V lost 0 bases to trimming and J lost 5 bases, with 9 bases between them. Germline values: CDR1 SGDLS, CDR2 YYNGEE. The entire variable domain, with the rest obtained from reference TRBV9 and TRBJ2-7, is as follows: DSGVTQTPKHLITATGQRVTLRCSPRSGDLSVYWYQQSLDQGLQFLIQYYNGEERAKGNILERFSAQQFPDLHSELNLSSLELGDSALYFCASSVARADEQYFGPGTRLTVT.

The gene calls are TRBV7-9 and TRBJ2-5; D perhaps matches TRBD1 (6 bases). Germline CDR1 SEHNR, CDR2 FQNEAQ (reference sequence). The CDR3 is 12 residues long. V was clipped by 6 bases and J by 5 bases, with 10 bases between them. The chain's CDR3 is CASRYDRETQYF. The CDR3 DNA follows: TGTGCCAGCAGATACGACAGGGAGACCCAGTACTTC.

The rearrangement links TRBV7-8 to TRBJ2-7; maybe TRBD1 (6 bases). Trimming removed 4 bases from V and 0 bases from J, with 7 bases in between. Germline-derived CDR1 and CDR2 are SGHVS and FQNEAQ. CDR3 length equals 13 residues. The CDR3 protein is CASSSQGSYEQYF. The CDR3 nucleotides are TGTGCCAGCAGCTCACAGGGCTCCTACGAGCAGTACTTC.

V usage is TRBV4-1 and J usage is TRBJ2-4, with D tentatively TRBD2 (6 bases). Trimming removed 4 bases from V and 6 bases from J, with 16 bases in between. Germline CDR1 MGHRA, CDR2 YSYEKL. This CDR3 is 15 amino acids long. CDR3 sequence (DNA): TGCGCCAGCAGCCGTCTGGAGGGCCGGAGAAACATTCAGTACTTC. This codes for CASSRLEGRRNIQYF.

The chain uses TRBV14 and TRBJ1-2; 8 positions agree with TRBD1. The CDR3 length is 16 residues. With 0 bases clipped from V and 5 bases from J, the junction kept 8 bases outside the gene matches. Germline V gene data show CDR1 as SGHDN and CDR2 as FVKESK. The CDR3 loop is CASSQENRGWRYGYTF. Written as DNA, the CDR3 is TGTGCCAGCAGCCAAGAGAACAGGGGGTGGAGGTATGGCTACACCTTC.

The chain employs TRBV27 and TRBJ2-5; the D is unclear. V lost 2 bases and J 4 bases, leaving 8 bases between the germline ends. In germline, CDR1 is MNHEY, CDR2 SMNVEV (reference sequence). The CDR3 length is 13 residues. The CDR3: CASSLTLGETQYF. The DNA of the CDR3 is TGTGCCAGCAGTTTAACCCTTGGAGAGACCCAGTACTTC.

The CDR3 spells CASSPRSSTDTQYF. DNA for the CDR3: TGTGCCAGCAGTCCACGCTCTAGCACAGATACGCAGTATTTT. This chain joins TRBV6-4 and TRBJ2-3; D not resolved. Germline-derived CDR1 and CDR2 are MRHNA and SNTAGT. Trimming cost V 5 bases and J 0 bases, with 9 bases left between them. This CDR3 comprises 14 residues.

The rearrangement links TRBV28 to TRBJ2-1, with D uncertain. V was trimmed by 7 bases and J by 4 bases, leaving 8 bases between them. CDR1 and CDR2 (germline): MDHEN, SYDVKM. This CDR3 region has 12 residues. Written as DNA, the CDR3 is TGTGCCAGCAACAATGGGTACAATGAGCAGTTCTTC. Protein sequence: CASNNGYNEQFF.

The V and J genes are TRBV27 and TRBJ2-7; 10 positions agree with TRBD2. Trimming cost V 5 bases and J 2 bases; bases outside gene matches: 15. This CDR3 region has 18 residues. In germline, CDR1 is MNHEY, CDR2 SMNVEV (reference sequence). The CDR3 DNA reads as TGTGCCAGCAGTCCCTCAACTTTTACAGCGGGAGGGACCTACGAGCAGTACTTC. It encodes CASSPSTFTAGGTYEQYF.

Here the CDR3 reads CASSRRYIGTGGSQPQHF. CDR3 nucleotides: TGTGCCAGCAGCAGACGGTACATCGGGACAGGGGGCAGTCAGCCCCAGCATTTT. The V call is TRBV27, the J call TRBJ1-5; 12 nucleotides align to TRBD1. The CDR3 is made up of 18 amino acids. The trim removed 6 bases at V and 6 bases at J, leaving 15 bases unmatched. In germline, CDR1 is MNHEY, CDR2 SMNVEV (reference sequence).